The 12 T cell receptor beta chains in this list originate from one sample, sequenced in a study of blood T cell repertoires in COVID-19. Profiling relied on immunoSEQ multiplex PCR, and the TCRdb table lists in-frame clones only, not all of them. The sample carries approximately 120,000 clones, more than 80% recorded once. Specimen: peripheral blood. The receptors were gathered from an elderly woman with COVID-19, enrolled during active disease.

The chain combines TRBV10-3 with TRBJ1-4; the D is unclear. The CDR3 spans 14 residues. The germline gives CDR1 ENHRY, CDR2 SYGVKD. Trimming removed 6 bases from V and 0 bases from J, with 8 bases in between. The CDR3 is CAISSRATNEKLFF. CDR3 in DNA: TGTGCCATCAGCTCGCGTGCAACTAATGAAAAACTGTTTTTT.

The V and J genes are TRBV27 and TRBJ2-7, with D possibly TRBD2 on 6 matching bases. Trimming cost V 2 bases and J 4 bases, with 6 bases left between them. CDR1 MNHEY and CDR2 SMNVEV come from the germline V gene (reference sequence). This CDR3 is 12 amino acids long. Here the CDR3 DNA reads TGTGCCAGCAGTTTAGGAGGGTACGAGCAGTACTTC. Translation: CASSLGGYEQYF.

The sample holds one count of this clone. This rearrangement joins TRBV7-8 to TRBJ2-7, with TRBD1 matching 7 bases. The CDR3 is 18 amino acids. Germline values: CDR1 SGHVS, CDR2 FQNEAQ. With 5 bases clipped from V and 0 bases from J, the junction kept 16 bases outside the gene matches. Here the CDR3 DNA reads TGTGCCAGCAGCCCCTTTGGGATCCGGGGACAGAACTCCTACGAGCAGTACTTC. It encodes CASSPFGIRGQNSYEQYF.

The gene calls are TRBV19 and TRBJ2-1; D perhaps matches TRBD2 (6 bases). The CDR3 runs 14 residues. Germline CDR1 LNHDA, CDR2 SQIVND (reference sequence). Trimming removed 6 bases from V and 4 bases from J, with 13 bases in between. This CDR3 is CASSLAVAYNEQFF. CDR3 bases: TGTGCCAGTAGCTTAGCGGTAGCATACAATGAGCAGTTCTTC. The full variable domain, completed using reference TRBV19 and TRBJ2-1, is DGGITQSPKYLFRKEGQNVTLSCEQNLNHDAMYWYRQDPGQGLRLIYYSQIVNDFQKGDIAEGYSVSREKKESFPLTVTSAQKNPTAFYLCASSLAVAYNEQFFGPGTRLTVL.

The genes are TRBV28 and TRBJ1-1; 12 nucleotides align to TRBD1. The CDR3 contains 19 residues. J was trimmed by 4 bases and V by 0 bases; bases with no gene match: 12. Germline V lookup: CDR1 MDHEN, CDR2 SYDVKM. The CDR3 bases are TGTGCCAGCAGTTTATGGGTCTTGGGACAGGGGGCCGCAGCCACTGAAGCTTTCTTT. It encodes CASSLWVLGQGAAATEAFF.

J is TRBJ1-2 and V is TRBV7-2; 7 bases align to TRBD1. The germline V gene has CDR1 SGHTA and CDR2 FQGNSA. V gave up 1 base and J gave up 4 bases; unmatched junction bases: 6. CDR3 length: 15 residues. Here the CDR3 reads CASSLGGQDIYGYTF. CDR3 nucleotide sequence: TGTGCCAGCAGCTTAGGTGGACAGGACATCTATGGCTACACCTTC.

V is TRBV28 and J is TRBJ2-3; 14 bases agree with TRBD2. Losses at the gene ends were 7 bases for V and 4 bases for J; bases not matched to a gene: 10. The length of the CDR3 is 17 residues. In germline, CDR1 is MDHEN, CDR2 SYDVKM. CDR3 in amino acids: CASTPGLAGESADTQYF. DNA of the CDR3: TGTGCCAGCACCCCGGGACTAGCGGGAGAGAGCGCAGATACGCAGTATTTT.

A few counts support this clone. The chain carries TRBV5-1 and TRBJ2-1, with 11 bases fitting TRBD2. The CDR3 is made up of 20 amino acids. V gave up 4 bases and J gave up 7 bases; unmatched junction bases: 22. From germline, CDR1 is SGHRS and CDR2 YFSETQ. The CDR3 here is CASSQRDSGGLAGGLNEQFF. For the CDR3, the DNA is TGCGCCAGCAGCCAAAGGGACTCCGGCGGGCTAGCGGGAGGATTAAATGAGCAGTTCTTC.

The V call is TRBV6-5, the J call TRBJ2-5, with TRBD1 matching over 8 bases. This CDR3 comprises 14 residues. With V trimmed by 5 bases and J by 5 bases, 7 bases remained unmatched. The germline V gene has CDR1 MNHEY and CDR2 SVGAGI. The CDR3: CASSQTGVRETQYF. CDR3 in DNA: TGTGCCAGCAGTCAGACAGGGGTTAGGGAGACCCAGTACTTC.

In its sample, this clone was seen a few times. V and J are TRBV3-1 (or the pseudogene TRBV3-2) and TRBJ2-2, with 7 bases matching TRBD2. Trimming removed 4 bases from V and 4 bases from J; junction bases left unmatched: 9. This CDR3 is 16 amino acids long. Germline values: CDR1 LGHDT, CDR2 YNNKEL (reference sequence). CDR3 residues: CASSLFGGSTTGELFF. The CDR3 DNA is TGTGCCAGCAGCCTCTTTGGCGGGAGTACCACCGGGGAGCTGTTTTTT.

This chain joins TRBV6-6 and TRBJ1-1; TRBD1 agrees at 7 bases. J lost 3 bases, V lost 1 base, and 8 bases had no gene match. CDR1 is MNHNY, CDR2 SVGAGI, per germline (reference sequence). The CDR3 has 16 amino acids. The CDR3 here is CASSYYGTVGDTEAFF. The CDR3 coding sequence is TGTGCCAGCAGTTACTACGGGACAGTAGGGGACACTGAAGCTTTCTTT.

The chain recombines TRBV7-2 with TRBJ2-2; possible D gene TRBD1, 6 bases. The CDR3 has 15 residues. The V end was cut by 3 bases, the J end by 2 bases, with 10 bases between. Germline V gives CDR1 SGHTA, CDR2 FQGNSA. The CDR3 region is CASSFPGANTGELFF. The CDR3 DNA reads as TGTGCCAGCAGCTTCCCAGGGGCCAACACCGGGGAGCTGTTTTTT. Full variable domain (rest looked up from reference TRBV7-2 and TRBJ2-2): GAGVSQSPSNKVTEKGKDVELRCDPISGHTALYWYRQSLGQGLEFLIYFQGNSAPDKSGLPSDRFSAERTGGSVSTLTIQRTQQEDSAVYLCASSFPGANTGELFFGEGSRLTVL.